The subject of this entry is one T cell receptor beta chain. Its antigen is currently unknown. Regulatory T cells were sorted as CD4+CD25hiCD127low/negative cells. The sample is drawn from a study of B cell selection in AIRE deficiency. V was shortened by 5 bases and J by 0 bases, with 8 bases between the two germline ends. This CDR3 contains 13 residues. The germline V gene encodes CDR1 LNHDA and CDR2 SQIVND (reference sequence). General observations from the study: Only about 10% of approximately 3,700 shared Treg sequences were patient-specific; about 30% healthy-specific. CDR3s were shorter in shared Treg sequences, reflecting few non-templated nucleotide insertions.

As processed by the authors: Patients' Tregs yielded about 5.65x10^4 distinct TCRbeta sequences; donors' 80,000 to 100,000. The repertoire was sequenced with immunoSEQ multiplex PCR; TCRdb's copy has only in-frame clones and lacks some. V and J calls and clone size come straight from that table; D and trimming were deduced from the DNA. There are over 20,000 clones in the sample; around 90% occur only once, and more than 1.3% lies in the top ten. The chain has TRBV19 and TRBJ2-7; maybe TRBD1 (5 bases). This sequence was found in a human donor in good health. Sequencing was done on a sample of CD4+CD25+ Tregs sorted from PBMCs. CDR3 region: CASSATVSYEQYF. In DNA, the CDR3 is TGTGCCAGTAGTGCGACAGTCTCCTACGAGCAGTACTTC.